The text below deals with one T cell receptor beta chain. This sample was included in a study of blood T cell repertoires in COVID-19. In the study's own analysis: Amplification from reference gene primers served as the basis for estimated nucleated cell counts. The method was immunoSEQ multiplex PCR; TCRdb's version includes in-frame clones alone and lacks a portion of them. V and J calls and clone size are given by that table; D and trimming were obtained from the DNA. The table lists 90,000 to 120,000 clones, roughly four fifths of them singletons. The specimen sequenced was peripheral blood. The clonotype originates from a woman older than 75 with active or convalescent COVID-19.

CDR3 nucleotide sequence: TGTGCCAGCAGCCAAGTGACTAGCGGGGGGGCCGGTGAGCAGTTCTTC. The encoded protein is CASSQVTSGGAGEQFF. This chain joins TRBV3-1 (or the pseudogene TRBV3-2) and TRBJ2-1; 14 bases align to TRBD2. The CDR3 is 16 amino acids. Trimming took 1 base from V and 9 from J; bases not matched to a gene: 5. Per germline, CDR1 LGHDT and CDR2 YNNKEL (reference sequence).